The clone carrying this TCR beta chain was counted once. The sample belongs to a study of blood T cell repertoires in COVID-19. Study details: Acute and convalescent COVID-19 specimens originated in the United States, Italy and Spain. From T cells, B-cell-depleted T cells, or PBMCs came the material, which was cDNA or gDNA.

The CDR3 is 12 residues long. V was trimmed by 11 bases and J by 5 bases, leaving 15 bases between them. Germline V gene sequence: CDR1 LNHDA, CDR2 SQIVND (reference sequence). How the authors handled the data: Amplification with reference gene primers provided the estimates of nucleated cell counts. Only in-frame clones appear in the TCRdb table, and some are missing; sequencing was by immunoSEQ multiplex PCR. Clone size and V and J calls were adopted from that table, with D and trimming inferred from the DNA. The profile shows about 180,000 clones, around 88% of them singletons. The sequencing input was peripheral blood. This TCR was sampled from a woman in her 30s with acute or convalescent COVID-19. This chain joins TRBV19 and TRBJ1-1, with D possibly TRBD1 on 5 matching bases. CDR3 sequence: CAVRATHTEAFF. Here the CDR3 DNA reads TGTGCCGTCAGGGCGACCCATACTGAAGCTTTCTTT.